The present TCR beta chain was sequenced within a study of regulatory T cells in long-lasting Graves disease. This clonotype was observed many times. The authors built TCR beta libraries using iRepertoire HTBI primers and Arm-PCR of CDR3 regions. Using its own MiXCR run on the multiplex PCR reads, TCRdb lists one record per CDR3 protein. The table lists over 650,000 distinct CDR3 sequences, about 32% of them singletons. This sample's time point: persistent/refractory GD, antithyroid drugs over 5 years with positive TRAb. Isolated PBMC RNA provided the starting material for the TCR library. The source was peripheral blood mononuclear cells (PBMCs), collected when the disease was refractory, from a patient treated with antithyroid drugs. This clonotype was obtained from a female donor with Graves disease.

The CDR3 nucleotides read TGTGCCAGCAGGCTAAACGGGGAGCTGTTTTTT. This encodes CASRLNGELFF. J is TRBJ2-2 and V is TRBV12-3 or TRBV12-4, with no clear D. The CDR3 loop spans 11 amino acids. V shed 6 bases and J shed 7 bases, with 6 bases lying between them.